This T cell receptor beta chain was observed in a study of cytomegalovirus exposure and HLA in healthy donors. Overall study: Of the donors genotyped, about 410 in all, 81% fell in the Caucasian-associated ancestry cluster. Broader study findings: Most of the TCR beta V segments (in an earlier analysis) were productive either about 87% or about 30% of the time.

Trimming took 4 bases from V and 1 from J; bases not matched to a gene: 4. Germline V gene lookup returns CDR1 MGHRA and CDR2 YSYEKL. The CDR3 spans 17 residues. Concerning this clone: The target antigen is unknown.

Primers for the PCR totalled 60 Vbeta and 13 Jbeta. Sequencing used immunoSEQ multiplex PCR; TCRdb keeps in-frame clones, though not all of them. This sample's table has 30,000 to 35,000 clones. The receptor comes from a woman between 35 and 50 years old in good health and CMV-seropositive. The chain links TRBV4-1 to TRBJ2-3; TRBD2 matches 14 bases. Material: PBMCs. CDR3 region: CASSLGTSGSRTDTQYF. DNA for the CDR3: TGCGCCAGCAGCCTCGGGACTAGCGGGAGTCGCACAGATACGCAGTATTTT.